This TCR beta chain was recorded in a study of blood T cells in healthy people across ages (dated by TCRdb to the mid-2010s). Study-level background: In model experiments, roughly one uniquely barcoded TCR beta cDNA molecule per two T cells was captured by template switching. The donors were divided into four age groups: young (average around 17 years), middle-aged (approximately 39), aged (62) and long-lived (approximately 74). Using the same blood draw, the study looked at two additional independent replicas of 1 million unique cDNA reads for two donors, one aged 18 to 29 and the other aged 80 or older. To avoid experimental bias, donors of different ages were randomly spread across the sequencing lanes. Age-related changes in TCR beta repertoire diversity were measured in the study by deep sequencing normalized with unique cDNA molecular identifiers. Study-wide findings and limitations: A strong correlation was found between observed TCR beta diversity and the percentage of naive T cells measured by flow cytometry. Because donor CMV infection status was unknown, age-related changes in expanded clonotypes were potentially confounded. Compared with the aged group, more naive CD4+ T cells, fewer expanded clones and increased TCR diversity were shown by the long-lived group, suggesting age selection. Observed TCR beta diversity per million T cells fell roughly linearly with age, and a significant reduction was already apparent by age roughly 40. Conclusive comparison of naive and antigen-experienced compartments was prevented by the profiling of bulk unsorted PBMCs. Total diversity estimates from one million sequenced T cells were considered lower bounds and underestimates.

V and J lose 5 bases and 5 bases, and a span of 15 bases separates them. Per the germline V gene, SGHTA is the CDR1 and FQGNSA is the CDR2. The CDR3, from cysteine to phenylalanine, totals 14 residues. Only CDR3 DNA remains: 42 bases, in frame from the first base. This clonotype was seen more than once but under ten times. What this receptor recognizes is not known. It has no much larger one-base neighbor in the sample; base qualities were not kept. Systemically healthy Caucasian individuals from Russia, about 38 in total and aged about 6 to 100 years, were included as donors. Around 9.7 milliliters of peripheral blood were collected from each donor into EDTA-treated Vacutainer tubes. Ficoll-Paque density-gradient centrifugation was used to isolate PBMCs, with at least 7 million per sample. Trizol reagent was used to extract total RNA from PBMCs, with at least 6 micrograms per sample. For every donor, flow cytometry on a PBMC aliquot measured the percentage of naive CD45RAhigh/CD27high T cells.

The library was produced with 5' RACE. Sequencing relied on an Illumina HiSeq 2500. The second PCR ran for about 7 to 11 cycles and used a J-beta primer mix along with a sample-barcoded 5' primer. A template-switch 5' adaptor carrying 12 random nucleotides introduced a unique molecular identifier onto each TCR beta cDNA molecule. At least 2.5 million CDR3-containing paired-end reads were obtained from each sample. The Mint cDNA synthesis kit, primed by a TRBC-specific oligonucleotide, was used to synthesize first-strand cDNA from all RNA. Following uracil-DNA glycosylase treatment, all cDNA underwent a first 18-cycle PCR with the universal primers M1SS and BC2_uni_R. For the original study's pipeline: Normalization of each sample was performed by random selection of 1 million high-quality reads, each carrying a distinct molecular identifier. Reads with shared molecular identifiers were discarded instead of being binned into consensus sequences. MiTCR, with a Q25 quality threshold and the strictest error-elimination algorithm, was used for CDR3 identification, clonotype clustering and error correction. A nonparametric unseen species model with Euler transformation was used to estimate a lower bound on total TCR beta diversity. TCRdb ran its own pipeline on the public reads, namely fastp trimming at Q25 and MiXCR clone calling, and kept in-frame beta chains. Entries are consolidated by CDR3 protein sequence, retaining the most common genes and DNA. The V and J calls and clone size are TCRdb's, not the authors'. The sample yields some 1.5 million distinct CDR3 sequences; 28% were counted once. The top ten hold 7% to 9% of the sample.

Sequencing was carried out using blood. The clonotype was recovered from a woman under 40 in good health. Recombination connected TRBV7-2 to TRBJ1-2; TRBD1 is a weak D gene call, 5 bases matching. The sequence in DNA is TGTGCCAGCAGCGTGAGGGACGCGACGTATGGCTACACCTTC. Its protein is CASSVRDATYGYTF.